One and the same sample provided the 22 T cell receptor beta chains below, sequenced in a study of shared clonotypes between healthy human individuals (dated by TCRdb to the early 2020s). The protocol used for the library was the immunoSEQ multiplex PCR assay. Imported from immuneACCESS, the table was reduced by TCRdb to in-frame sequences with V and J called. These copies leave out some clones; in studies compared against another copy, an unresolved V gene accounts for under half, and the cause of the remainder is not known. A total of more than 2 million clones appear in this sample, roughly 95% of them only once. The ten largest clones capture approximately 1.7% of the sample. For the CD8 naive samples, CD45RO-negative cells were positively selected for CCR7, yielding a CD45RA+CCR7+ population from which TemRA cells were excluded. The sequenced material came from naive CD8+ T cells from PBMCs. The intended sense of this specimen's cell subset or site label: CD45RA+CCR7+. The receptors derive from a man between 18 and 35 years old in good health. Some clones in this sample may be carry-over from other donors' samples.

J is TRBJ1-1 and V is TRBV7-8; possible D gene TRBD1, 6 bases. CDR3 length: 15 amino acids. Trimming stripped 5 bases from V and 1 base from J, with 14 bases between. The germline CDR1 and CDR2 sequences are SGHVS and FQNEAQ. The CDR3 DNA sequence: TGTGCCAGCAGCCCAGGACAGTGGGCGAACACTGAAGCTTTCTTT. Amino acids: CASSPGQWANTEAFF.

On this clone itself: Distinct nucleotide sequences in the sample also encode this CDR3. V usage is TRBV9 and J usage is TRBJ2-7; 9 bases are a match to TRBD1. This CDR3 has 14 residues. V gave up 0 bases and J gave up 6 bases; unmatched junction bases: 4. Germline CDR1 SGDLS, CDR2 YYNGEE. CDR3 coding DNA: TGTGCCAGCAGCGTAGGGGACAGGGTGGGCGAGCAGTACTTC. Translated: CASSVGDRVGEQYF.

The chain is built from TRBV27 and TRBJ2-1, with 8 bases lining up with TRBD2. The V and J ends lost 4 bases and 11 bases, in that order; junction bases with no gene match: 4. From germline, CDR1 is MNHEY and CDR2 SMNVEV (reference sequence). CDR3 length: 12 amino acids. CDR3 in DNA: TGTGCCAGCAGTTCAGGACTAGCCCAGCAGTTCTTC. Translating gives CASSSGLAQQFF.

The V gene is TRBV6-5, the J gene TRBJ1-2; D is ambiguous. This CDR3 comprises 14 residues. V lost 2 bases and J lost 8, with 15 bases in between. The germline V gene has CDR1 MNHEY and CDR2 SVGAGI. The CDR3 nucleotides read TGTGCCAGCAGTTACGTCGCAGAGGCAGGAGGCTACACCTTC. Residues: CASSYVAEAGGYTF.

The gene calls are TRBV27 and TRBJ2-7; TRBD2 matches at 8 bases. The ends lost 1 base at V and 0 bases at J; junction bases unmatched: 11. The CDR3 has 18 amino acids. CDR1 is MNHEY and CDR2 is SMNVEV in the germline V gene (reference sequence). CDR3 sequence (DNA): TGTGCCAGCAGTTTATTATCCACTAGCGGACCCAGCTCCTACGAGCAGTACTTC. Protein: CASSLLSTSGPSSYEQYF.

The gene calls are TRBV13 and TRBJ2-3; 8 positions agree with TRBD1. The CDR3 extends over 15 amino acids. Trimming took 4 bases from V and 5 from J; bases not matched to a gene: 8. The germline V gene has CDR1 PRHDT and CDR2 FYEKMQ (reference sequence). CDR3 sequence (DNA): TGTGCCAGCAGCTCCGACAGGGGAAAGGTAGATACGCAGTATTTT. Its protein product is CASSSDRGKVDTQYF. Variable domain in full (rest from reference TRBV13 and TRBJ2-3): AAGVIQSPRHLIKEKRETATLKCYPIPRHDTVYWYQQGPGQDPQFLISFYEKMQSDKGSIPDRFSAQQFSDYHSELNMSSLELGDSALYFCASSSDRGKVDTQYFGPGTRLTVL.

Regarding this clone: Other DNA sequences in the same sample also yield this CDR3. The gene calls are TRBV6-6 and TRBJ1-2; D is unclear. Germline CDR1 reads MNHNY; CDR2 reads SVGAGI (reference sequence). V lost 0 bases, J lost 4 bases, and 9 bases lay in between. CDR3 size: 14 residues. The CDR3 DNA is TGTGCCAGCAGTTACTCGGAAGGAACCTATGGCTACACCTTC. This translates into CASSYSEGTYGYTF.

Only a few counts were recorded for this clone. The V and J genes are TRBV29-1 and TRBJ1-1; D is ambiguous. The length of the CDR3 is 13 residues. Trimming removed 3 bases from V and 4 bases from J, with 12 bases in between. The V gene's germline CDR1 is SQVTM and CDR2 ANQGSEA. The CDR3 DNA sequence: TGCAGCGTTGAGGAGGCGGGAGGCACTGAAGCTTTCTTT. Translation gives CSVEEAGGTEAFF.

The gene calls are TRBV6-1 and TRBJ2-3, with D possibly being TRBD1 (6 bases). The V and J ends lost 6 bases and 0 bases respectively, with 13 bases between them. The germline CDR1 and CDR2 sequences are MNHNS and SASEGT. This CDR3 has 15 amino acids. The CDR3 sequence: CASRDSFTSTDTQYF. The CDR3 DNA is TGTGCCAGCAGGGACAGTTTCACTAGCACAGATACGCAGTATTTT.

This clone was recorded once. CDR3 residues: CASNANRGRGPSPNEQFF. The CDR3 nucleotides are TGTGCCAGCAACGCCAACCGGGGGAGAGGTCCCAGTCCCAATGAGCAGTTCTTC. The genes are TRBV9 and TRBJ2-1; a possible D gene is TRBD2 (6 bases). V gave up 6 bases and J gave up 6 bases, with 28 bases separating them. CDR3 length: 18 residues. Per the germline V gene, CDR1 is SGDLS and CDR2 is YYNGEE.

CDR3 sequence (DNA): TGTGCCAGCAGCCCGGGACAGGGGACCCACGAGCAGTACTTC. Translated, it gives CASSPGQGTHEQYF. V usage is TRBV28 and J usage is TRBJ2-7, with 10 bases lining up with TRBD1. Trimming took 6 bases from V and 5 from J; bases not matched to a gene: 7. Germline V CDR1 and CDR2: MDHEN, SYDVKM. The CDR3 is 14 amino acids.

The V call is TRBV7-8, the J call TRBJ2-1; the match to TRBD2 covers 9 bases. The trim removed 1 base at V and 0 bases at J, leaving 13 bases unmatched. Per germline, CDR1 SGHVS and CDR2 FQNEAQ. CDR3 length: 20 amino acids. CDR3 loop: CASSLELGLATMSSYNEQFF. Written as DNA, the CDR3 is TGTGCCAGCAGCTTAGAATTAGGACTAGCGACTATGAGCTCCTACAATGAGCAGTTCTTC.

The V and J genes are TRBV13 and TRBJ2-1; TRBD2 matches 7 bases. The CDR3 is 14 residues long. The V segment lost 0 bases and the J segment 6 bases; nucleotides outside the gene matches: 2. CDR1 and CDR2 (germline): PRHDT, FYEKMQ (reference sequence). CDR3 sequence: CASSLGPSGNEQFF. The DNA for the CDR3 is TGTGCCAGCAGCTTAGGCCCTAGCGGCAATGAGCAGTTCTTC.

The chain recombines TRBV7-9 with TRBJ2-5; TRBD2 matches at 8 bases. The germline gives CDR1 SEHNR, CDR2 FQNEAQ (reference sequence). V was clipped by 5 bases and J by 5 bases; unmatched bases: 16. The CDR3 runs to 17 residues. The CDR3 here is CASSPTGGAGVGETQYF. CDR3 in DNA: TGTGCCAGCAGCCCAACGGGGGGAGCGGGAGTGGGTGAGACCCAGTACTTC.

V is TRBV6-6 and J is TRBJ2-1; D is possibly TRBD1 (5 bases). The CDR3 has 14 amino acids. Germline-derived CDR1 and CDR2 are MNHNY and SVGAGI (reference sequence). The V gene lost 2 bases and the J gene lost 9 bases, with 14 bases spanning the gap. CDR3 nucleotides: TGTGCCAGCAGTTACGCAGGGTATGCTGGTGAGCAGTTCTTC. It is translated as CASSYAGYAGEQFF.

The V call is TRBV7-9, the J call TRBJ2-3; 7 bases match TRBD1. The CDR3 is 16 amino acids. Trimming removed 2 bases from V and 5 bases from J; junction bases left unmatched: 10. The germline CDR1 and CDR2 sequences are SEHNR and FQNEAQ (reference sequence). CDR3 sequence reads: CASSLRAGPGGDTQYF. As DNA, the CDR3 is TGTGCCAGCAGCTTAAGGGCGGGTCCAGGGGGAGATACGCAGTATTTT.

The gene calls are TRBV7-6 and TRBJ2-1, with TRBD1 matching over 7 bases. After removal of 4 bases from V and 5 bases from J, the junction contained 5 bases not matched to a gene. This CDR3 region has 14 residues. The germline gives CDR1 SGHVS, CDR2 FNYEAQ. The CDR3 region has the DNA TGTGCCAGCAGCTCGAGGGACAGAGACAATGAGCAGTTCTTC. Its protein is CASSSRDRDNEQFF.

This clone was counted only a few times. The same CDR3 arises from other DNA sequences in this sample as well. The chain joins TRBV19 to TRBJ2-7, with TRBD1 matching 8 bases. This CDR3 has 14 amino acids. Germline V CDR1 and CDR2: LNHDA, SQIVND (reference sequence). Unmatched junction bases numbered 2, after V lost 4 bases and J lost 0 bases. This CDR3 is CASSKDRDSYEQYF. CDR3 coding DNA: TGTGCCAGTAGTAAGGACAGGGACTCCTACGAGCAGTACTTC.

The CDR3 nucleotides are TGCGCCAGCAGTTTATATAAGACCGAACCCAATCAGCCCCAGCATTTT. This sequence encodes CASSLYKTEPNQPQHF. This chain uses TRBV23-1 with TRBJ1-5; D uncertain. TRBV23-1 is sorted into the ORF group, with uncertain function. Trimming took off 5 bases at V and 3 bases at J, with 17 bases between the two ends. CDR3 length: 16 amino acids.

This chain joins TRBV9 and TRBJ2-1; a possible D gene is TRBD1 (5 bases). The CDR3 has 18 residues. The germline V gene has CDR1 SGDLS and CDR2 YYNGEE. The V gene lost 4 bases and the J gene lost 0 bases, with 20 bases spanning the gap. The CDR3 region is CASSSDTGYTSSYNEQFF. DNA for the CDR3: TGTGCCAGCAGCTCTGACACAGGATACACAAGCTCCTACAATGAGCAGTTCTTC. The full variable domain, its missing parts supplied by reference TRBV9 and TRBJ2-1, is DSGVTQTPKHLITATGQRVTLRCSPRSGDLSVYWYQQSLDQGLQFLIQYYNGEERAKGNILERFSAQQFPDLHSELNLSSLELGDSALYFCASSSDTGYTSSYNEQFFGPGTRLTVL.

V usage is TRBV27 and J usage is TRBJ2-1, with 11 bases fitting TRBD2. The CDR3 totals 16 residues. V shed 4 bases and J 8 bases; nucleotides not matched to a gene: 10. Germline V lookup: CDR1 MNHEY, CDR2 SMNVEV (reference sequence). CDR3 nucleotides: TGTGCCAGCAGTTCGGCTACTAGCGGGAGAAGAGATGAGCAGTTCTTC. Amino acids: CASSSATSGRRDEQFF.

The V call is TRBV19, the J call TRBJ2-2; D remains unclear. This CDR3 has 15 amino acids. The V gene lost 4 bases and the J gene lost 4 bases, with 13 bases spanning the gap. Germline values: CDR1 LNHDA, CDR2 SQIVND (reference sequence). DNA for the CDR3: TGTGCCAGTAGTACCCAACTAACATTCACCGGGGAGCTGTTTTTT. As protein: CASSTQLTFTGELFF.